This T cell receptor (beta chain) appears in the sequencing data of a study of blood T cell repertoires in COVID-19. As for the study in general: Samples representing acute and convalescent COVID-19 were sourced from the United States, Italy and Spain.

The authors' processing: Researchers report that nucleated cell counts were estimated from reference gene primer amplification. Here immunoSEQ multiplex PCR was the method, and the copy in TCRdb shows in-frame clones only, minus some. V and J calls plus clone size are reproduced from that table; the DNA served to infer D and trimming. The sample records about 250,000 clones, 80% to 90% being singletons. Germline CDR1 reads SGDLS; CDR2 reads YYNGEE. The V end lost 0 bases, the J end lost 5 bases, and 11 bases lay between the germline ends. The CDR3 sequence is 14 residues long. The chain employs TRBV9 and TRBJ1-2; no clear D. The sequence came from a young woman who had recovered from COVID-19. The sequenced material came from PBMCs or T cells enriched from blood (not recorded which). DNA for the CDR3: TGTGCCAGCAGCGTAGATTGGGCCCAATATGGCTACACCTTC. This sequence encodes CASSVDWAQYGYTF.